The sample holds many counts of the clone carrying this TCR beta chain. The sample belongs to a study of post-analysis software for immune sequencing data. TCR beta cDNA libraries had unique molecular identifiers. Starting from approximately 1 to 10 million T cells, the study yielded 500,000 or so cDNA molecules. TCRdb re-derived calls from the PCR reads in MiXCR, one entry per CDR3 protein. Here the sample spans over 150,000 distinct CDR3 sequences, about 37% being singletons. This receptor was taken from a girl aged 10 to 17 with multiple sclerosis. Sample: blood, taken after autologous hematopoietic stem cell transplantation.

CDR3: CASRGGETQYF. The CDR3 DNA follows: TGTGCCAGCAGGGGGGGGGAGACCCAGTACTTC. V and J are TRBV2 and TRBJ2-5; TRBD2 agrees at 7 bases. V lost 6 bases and J lost 5; bases outside the gene matches: 0. There are 11 residues in the CDR3. Germline V gene sequence: CDR1 SNHLY, CDR2 FYNNEI.